The TCR beta chain described here comes from a study of blood T cell repertoires in COVID-19. In the study overall: Sites across the United States, Italy and Spain contributed samples from acute and convalescent COVID-19.

Germline assignment: CDR1 MNHEY and CDR2 SVGAGI. CDR3 length: 14 amino acids. V was pared by 8 bases and J by 8 bases, with 14 bases of the junction left unmatched. Per the study methods: Reference gene primer amplification gave estimated nucleated cell counts. This table comes from immunoSEQ multiplex PCR, and its TCRdb copy is limited to in-frame clones, with some not included. Clone size and the V and J calls come from that table; the DNA yielded D and trimming. The sample holds tens of thousands of clones; about 90% are singletons and the top ten take 15%. The sequence came from a male donor with acute or convalescent COVID-19. The source material was peripheral blood. The V call is TRBV6-5, the J call TRBJ1-2; 7 bases align to TRBD1. This chain's CDR3 is CASLDRAVGPGYTF. CDR3 bases: TGTGCCAGCCTTGACAGGGCAGTCGGCCCGGGCTACACCTTC.